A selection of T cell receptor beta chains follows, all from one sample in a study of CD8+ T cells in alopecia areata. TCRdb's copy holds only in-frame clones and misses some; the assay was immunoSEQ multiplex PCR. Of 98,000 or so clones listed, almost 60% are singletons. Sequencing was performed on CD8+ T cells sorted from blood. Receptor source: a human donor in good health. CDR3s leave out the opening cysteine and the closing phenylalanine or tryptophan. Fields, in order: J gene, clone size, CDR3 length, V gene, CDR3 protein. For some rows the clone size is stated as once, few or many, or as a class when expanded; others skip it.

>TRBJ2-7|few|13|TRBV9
ASSEGQAVVYEQY
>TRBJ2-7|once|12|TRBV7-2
ASSPGQGTYEQY
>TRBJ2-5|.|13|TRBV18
ASSPTSGGQETQY
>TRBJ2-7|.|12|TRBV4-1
ASSPGLVSYEQY
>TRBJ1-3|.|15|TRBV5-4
ASSFTPGGGTGNTIY
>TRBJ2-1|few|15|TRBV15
ATSRDPDRGEANEQF
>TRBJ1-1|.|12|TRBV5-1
ASSTVTASTEAF
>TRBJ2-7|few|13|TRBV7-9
ASSSSGTVNYEQY
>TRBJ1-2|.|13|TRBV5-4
ASSQEEGRVDGYT
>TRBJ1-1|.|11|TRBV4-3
ASSQYMATEAF
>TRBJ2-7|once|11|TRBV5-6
ASSLGADYEQY
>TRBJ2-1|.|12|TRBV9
ASSSHTGTNEQF
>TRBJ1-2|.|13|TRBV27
ASSLSPGGQNGYT
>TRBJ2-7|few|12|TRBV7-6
ASSLSGESYEQY
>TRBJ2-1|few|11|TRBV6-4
ASSTGDYNEQF
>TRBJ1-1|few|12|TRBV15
ATSKRASNTEAF
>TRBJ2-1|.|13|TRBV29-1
SAEGFGGEYNEQF
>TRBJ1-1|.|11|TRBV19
ASSMGELTEAF
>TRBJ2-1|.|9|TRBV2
ASRSLNEQF
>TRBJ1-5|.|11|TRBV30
AWSVGSNQPQH
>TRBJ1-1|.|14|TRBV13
ASSLGLDSGDTEAF
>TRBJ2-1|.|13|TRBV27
ASSFGVSSYNEQF
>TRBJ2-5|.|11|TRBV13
ASSGEGGRTQY
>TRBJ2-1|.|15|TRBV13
ASSLEVTSGDLGEQF
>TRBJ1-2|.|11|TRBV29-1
SVESGLQRGYT
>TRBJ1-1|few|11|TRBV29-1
SVESGVKTEAF
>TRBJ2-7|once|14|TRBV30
AWSVQWAGIFYEQY
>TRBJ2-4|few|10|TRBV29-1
SVAAGGRIQY
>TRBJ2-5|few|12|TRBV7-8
ASSFVCEGETQY
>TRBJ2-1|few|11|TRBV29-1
SVEDESGGTWF
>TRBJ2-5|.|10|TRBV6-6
ASSYRPETQY
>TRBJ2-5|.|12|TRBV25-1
ASSEEGHVETQY
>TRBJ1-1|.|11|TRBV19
ASSIKTNTEAF
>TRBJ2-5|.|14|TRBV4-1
ASSQVWTGGKETQY
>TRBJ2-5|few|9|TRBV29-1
SVPFQETQY
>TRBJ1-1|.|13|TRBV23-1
ASPQTTRWVLEAF
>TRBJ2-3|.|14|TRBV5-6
ASSLRLAGYTDTQY